Presented here are 2 T cell receptor beta chains from one specimen sequenced in a study of T cell repertoires in cytomegalovirus infection. Using its own MiXCR run on the reads, TCRdb lists one record per CDR3 protein. The data show 250,000 or so distinct CDR3 sequences, roughly 10% seen once. Sequencing used PBMCs. These receptors came from a human donor in good health (CMV status not recorded). Some clones in this sample may be carry-over from other donors' samples.

This clonotype was observed at least ten times. The chain employs TRBV7-2 and TRBJ2-5, with TRBD1 matching 11 bases. The trim removed 1 base at V and 1 base at J, leaving 5 bases unmatched. Germline lookup yields CDR1 SGHTA and CDR2 FQGNSA. This CDR3 has 17 amino acids. For the CDR3, the DNA is TGTGCCAGCAGCTTAGTGGGGACAGGGGGGGGCCAAGAGACCCAGTACTTC. This translates into CASSLVGTGGGQETQYF. Combining the CDR3 with reference TRBV7-2 and TRBJ2-5 gives the whole variable domain GAGVSQSPSNKVTEKGKDVELRCDPISGHTALYWYRQSLGQGLEFLIYFQGNSAPDKSGLPSDRFSAERTGGSVSTLTIQRTQQEDSAVYLCASSLVGTGGGQETQYFGPGTRLLVL.

This clonotype has a handful of counts. The CDR3 region is CSATGTSSDTQYF. For the CDR3, the DNA is TGCAGTGCTACCGGGACTAGCTCAGATACGCAGTATTTT. This sequence joins TRBV20-1 and TRBJ2-3; the match to TRBD2 covers 9 bases. Germline loops: CDR1 DFQATT, CDR2 SNEGSKA (reference sequence). V gave up 4 bases and J gave up 4 bases; unmatched junction bases: 3. The CDR3 has 13 residues.